This T cell receptor beta chain was sequenced for a study of T cell changes during pregnancy in multiple sclerosis. TCRdb's table, derived via immunoSEQ multiplex PCR, lists solely in-frame clones and lacks some. The sample lists 30,000 to 40,000 clones, around 91% occurring once. This CDR3 is built from 14 residues. Trimming left V 2 bases short and J 0 bases short, with 7 bases between. Germline values: CDR1 LNHDA, CDR2 SQIVND (reference sequence). V and J are TRBV19 and TRBJ1-1; tentatively, D is TRBD1 (5 bases). The clonotype originates from a female donor with multiple sclerosis, enrolled in a pregnancy study. This specimen was CD8+ T cells from peripheral blood mononuclear cells, taken in the second trimester of pregnancy. Here the CDR3 reads CASSIRQLNTEAFF. CDR3 nucleotide sequence: TGTGCCAGTAGTATAAGACAGCTGAACACTGAAGCTTTCTTT.